A single sample gave rise to the 10 T cell receptor beta chains below, sequenced in a study of cytomegalovirus exposure and HLA in healthy donors. The PCR was carried out with 60 Vbeta primers and 13 Jbeta primers. Some clones are missing from TCRdb's copy, which holds only in-frame ones; the method was immunoSEQ multiplex PCR. The sample includes about 110,000 clones, approximately 80% of them seen just once. Input material: PBMCs. These receptors were collected from a male donor in good health and CMV-seronegative.

This chain uses TRBV5-6 with TRBJ1-1, with 10 bases fitting TRBD1. CDR1 is SGHDT, CDR2 YYEEEE, per germline. The trim removed 2 bases at V and 2 bases at J, leaving 3 bases unmatched. This CDR3 contains 15 residues. CDR3 nucleotides: TGTGCCAGCAGCTTCGGACAGGGGGTTAACACTGAAGCTTTCTTT. Translated, it gives CASSFGQGVNTEAFF.

The rearrangement uses TRBV4-1 and TRBJ2-7; TRBD1 aligns across 9 bases. In germline, CDR1 is MGHRA, CDR2 YSYEKL. CDR3 length equals 16 residues. V shed 6 bases and J 4 bases; nucleotides not matched to a gene: 13. Written as DNA, the CDR3 is TGCGCCAGCAGTCACACTGTTTCCGGGACAGGGTACGAGCAGTACTTC. This codes for CASSHTVSGTGYEQYF.

The J gene is TRBJ2-2, the V gene TRBV5-1, with 9 bases identical to TRBD1. The length of the CDR3 is 15 residues. V lost 4 bases to trimming and J lost 6 bases; unmatched junction nucleotides: 7. The germline V gene encodes CDR1 SGHRS and CDR2 YFSETQ. The CDR3 spells CASSLTGTGSGELFF. CDR3 in DNA: TGCGCCAGCAGCCTAACCGGGACAGGGTCCGGGGAGCTGTTTTTT.

The chain has TRBV5-1 and TRBJ1-1, with a tentative D call TRBD1 (6 bases). CDR1 is SGHRS and CDR2 is YFSETQ in the germline V gene. This CDR3 has 14 residues. V was cut by 1 base and J by 5 bases, with 12 bases left in between. The DNA of the CDR3 is TGCGCCAGCAGCTTGAGAGGGGGAAGTACTGAAGCTTTCTTT. This gives the protein CASSLRGGSTEAFF.

DNA of the CDR3: TGTGCCAGTAGTATCGACTACTCCTACGAGCAGTACTTC. Amino acids: CASSIDYSYEQYF. The J gene is TRBJ2-7, the V gene TRBV19, with D perhaps TRBD2 (5 bases). The CDR3 totals 13 residues. V was pared by 3 bases and J by 0 bases, with 6 bases between. CDR1 is LNHDA and CDR2 is SQIVND in the germline V gene (reference sequence).

The chain uses TRBV29-1 and TRBJ1-2, with 12 bases lining up with TRBD1. CDR1 SQVTM and CDR2 ANQGSEA come from the germline V gene. This CDR3 is 16 amino acids long. Trimming took 7 bases from V and 5 from J; bases not matched to a gene: 14. The CDR3 nucleotides are TGCAGCGCCCAACCGGGACAGGGGGCAATAGGGTATGGCTACACCTTC. Its protein is CSAQPGQGAIGYGYTF.

This clone was observed once. This chain connects TRBV14 to TRBJ2-1, with TRBD2 matching 9 bases. CDR3 length: 14 amino acids. The V segment lost 1 base and the J segment 9 bases; nucleotides outside the gene matches: 4. Germline CDR1 SGHDN, CDR2 FVKESK. The CDR3 coding sequence is TGTGCCAGCAGCCAAGTTCGAGCGGGAGGTGAGCAGTTCTTC. This codes for CASSQVRAGGEQFF.

The genes are TRBV6-1 and TRBJ2-7; 9 positions agree with TRBD1. V was pared by 4 bases and J by 3 bases, with 10 bases of the junction left unmatched. The V gene's germline CDR1 is MNHNS and CDR2 SASEGT. The CDR3 length is 16 residues. The CDR3 DNA reads as TGTGCCAGCAGTGCGGGACAGGGTGAGGGGCACTACGAGCAGTACTTC. Translated: CASSAGQGEGHYEQYF.

This chain links TRBV28 with TRBJ2-7, with 9 nucleotides matching TRBD1. Germline CDR1 is MDHEN and CDR2 is SYDVKM. The CDR3 runs to 16 residues. V shed 3 bases, J shed 3 bases, and the junction held 9 bases outside the gene matches. The CDR3 DNA follows: TGTGCCAGCAGTTTTTTCTCGTGGGACAGGGTCTACGAGCAGTACTTC. Amino acids: CASSFFSWDRVYEQYF. Together with reference TRBV28 and TRBJ2-7, the CDR3 gives the full variable domain: DVKVTQSSRYLVKRTGEKVFLECVQDMDHENMFWYRQDPGLGLRLIYFSYDVKMKEKGDIPEGYSVSREKKERFSLILESASTNQTSMYLCASSFFSWDRVYEQYFGPGTRLTVT.

This clone has just one count. The CDR3 nucleotides are TGTGCCAGCAGTTTACGACTAGCGGGAGGAGAGTCCGTACAGACCCAGTACTTC. It translates to CASSLRLAGGESVQTQYF. The chain joins TRBV28 to TRBJ2-5, with 13 bases lining up with TRBD2. The V gene's germline CDR1 is MDHEN and CDR2 SYDVKM. With V trimmed by 2 bases and J by 6 bases, 12 bases remained unmatched. The CDR3 has 18 amino acids.